This TCR beta chain was captured in a study of blood T cell repertoires in COVID-19 (dated by TCRdb to 2019 to 2021). For context, the study as a whole: The collaborator samples originated in the United States, Italy and Spain and spanned the acute and convalescent phases of COVID-19. Where available, HLA class I and class II types were obtained from metadata supplied by the sample provider rather than from assay-based typing. The repertoires were made available in a free public database intended to serve as a resource for research on the immune response to SARS-CoV-2. The dataset comprised deeply sampled blood TCRbeta repertoires from subjects exposed to, actively infected with, or recovered from COVID-19. Nearly every sample came with metadata listing a de-identified subject ID, COVID-19 status, age in years and sex. The material from the prospective study consisted of cDNA or gDNA derived from T cells, B-cell-depleted T cells, or PBMCs. The samples were drawn from the first 160 participants of the ongoing ImmuneRACE study and from 950 to 1,500 subjects provided by 6 global collaborators.

Participants in the prospective study were enrolled through a virtual design, were aged roughly 18 to 100 years, and lived in roughly 26 United States geographic areas. In the prospective study, participants were assigned to cohorts based on the clinical history participants reported in a screening survey and a study questionnaire. Recovered participants in ImmuneRACE Cohort 3 were defined by two consecutive negative NP/OP PCR tests, clearance by a healthcare professional, or resolution of symptoms. In the prospective study, whole blood, serum and a nasopharyngeal or oropharyngeal swab were collected from each participant by mobile phlebotomists. Prospective study participants could optionally give additional blood draws and questionnaires over an approximately two-month period. Blood samples from the prospective study were shipped frozen or at room temperature prior to DNA extraction. The immunoSEQ Assay, a bias-controlled multiplex PCR, was used to amplify TCRbeta CDR3 regions from genomic DNA. The paper's data handling went like this. The number of nucleated cells in each sample was estimated from the amplification of reference gene primers within the assay. To quantify the absolute abundance of each unique TCRbeta CDR3 rearrangement, sequence reads were collapsed and filtered. For each sample, productive Simpson clonality was calculated as the square root of Simpson's diversity index over productive rearrangements. The immuneACCESS repertoire file appears here via TCRdb, limited to in-frame rearrangements. These files lack a portion of the clones; in checked studies, under half of the deficit traces to unresolved V genes, and the cause of the others is not known. That table gives V, J and clone size, and the DNA gave D and trimming. A total of 490,000 or so clones appear in this sample, over 75% of them only once. Of the sample, 1.8% falls within the top ten clones.

Including cysteine and phenylalanine, the CDR3 has 16 amino acids. The CDR3 DNA has 48 bases and is translated from base 1. Sequences LGHDT (CDR1) and YNNKEL (CDR2) are obtained from the germline V gene (reference sequence). Trimming takes 1 base off V and 6 bases off J; junction bases not matched to a gene: 8. A remark on this clone: There is no known antigen for this receptor. No much larger clone exists at a distance of one base, and base qualities are not known.

General findings and caveats noted by the study authors: Clinical and demographic metadata were provided uncurated, with the amount varying by source and participant.

The chain joins TRBV3-1 (or the pseudogene TRBV3-2) to TRBJ1-3; 8 central bases correspond to TRBD1. Sequenced sample: PBMCs or T cells enriched from blood (not recorded which). This sequence originates from a woman aged 40 to 49 who had recovered from COVID-19. The encoded CDR3 is CASSQGQGWSENTIYF. At the DNA level, the sequence is TGTGCCAGCAGCCAAGGACAGGGGTGGTCGGAAAACACCATATATTTT.